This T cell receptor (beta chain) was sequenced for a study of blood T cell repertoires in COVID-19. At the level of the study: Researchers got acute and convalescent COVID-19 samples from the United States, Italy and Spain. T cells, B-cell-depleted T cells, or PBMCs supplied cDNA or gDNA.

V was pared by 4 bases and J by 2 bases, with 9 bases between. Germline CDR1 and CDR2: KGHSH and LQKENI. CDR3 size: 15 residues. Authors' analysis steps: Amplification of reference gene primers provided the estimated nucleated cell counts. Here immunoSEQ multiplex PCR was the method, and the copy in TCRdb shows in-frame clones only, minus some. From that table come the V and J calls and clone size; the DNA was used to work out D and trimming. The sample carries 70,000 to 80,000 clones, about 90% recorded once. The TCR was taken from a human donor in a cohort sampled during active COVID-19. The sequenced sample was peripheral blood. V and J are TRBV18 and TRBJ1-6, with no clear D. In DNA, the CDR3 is TGTGCCAGCTCACAAAGCGGCACCTATAATTCACCCCTCCACTTT. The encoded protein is CASSQSGTYNSPLHF.